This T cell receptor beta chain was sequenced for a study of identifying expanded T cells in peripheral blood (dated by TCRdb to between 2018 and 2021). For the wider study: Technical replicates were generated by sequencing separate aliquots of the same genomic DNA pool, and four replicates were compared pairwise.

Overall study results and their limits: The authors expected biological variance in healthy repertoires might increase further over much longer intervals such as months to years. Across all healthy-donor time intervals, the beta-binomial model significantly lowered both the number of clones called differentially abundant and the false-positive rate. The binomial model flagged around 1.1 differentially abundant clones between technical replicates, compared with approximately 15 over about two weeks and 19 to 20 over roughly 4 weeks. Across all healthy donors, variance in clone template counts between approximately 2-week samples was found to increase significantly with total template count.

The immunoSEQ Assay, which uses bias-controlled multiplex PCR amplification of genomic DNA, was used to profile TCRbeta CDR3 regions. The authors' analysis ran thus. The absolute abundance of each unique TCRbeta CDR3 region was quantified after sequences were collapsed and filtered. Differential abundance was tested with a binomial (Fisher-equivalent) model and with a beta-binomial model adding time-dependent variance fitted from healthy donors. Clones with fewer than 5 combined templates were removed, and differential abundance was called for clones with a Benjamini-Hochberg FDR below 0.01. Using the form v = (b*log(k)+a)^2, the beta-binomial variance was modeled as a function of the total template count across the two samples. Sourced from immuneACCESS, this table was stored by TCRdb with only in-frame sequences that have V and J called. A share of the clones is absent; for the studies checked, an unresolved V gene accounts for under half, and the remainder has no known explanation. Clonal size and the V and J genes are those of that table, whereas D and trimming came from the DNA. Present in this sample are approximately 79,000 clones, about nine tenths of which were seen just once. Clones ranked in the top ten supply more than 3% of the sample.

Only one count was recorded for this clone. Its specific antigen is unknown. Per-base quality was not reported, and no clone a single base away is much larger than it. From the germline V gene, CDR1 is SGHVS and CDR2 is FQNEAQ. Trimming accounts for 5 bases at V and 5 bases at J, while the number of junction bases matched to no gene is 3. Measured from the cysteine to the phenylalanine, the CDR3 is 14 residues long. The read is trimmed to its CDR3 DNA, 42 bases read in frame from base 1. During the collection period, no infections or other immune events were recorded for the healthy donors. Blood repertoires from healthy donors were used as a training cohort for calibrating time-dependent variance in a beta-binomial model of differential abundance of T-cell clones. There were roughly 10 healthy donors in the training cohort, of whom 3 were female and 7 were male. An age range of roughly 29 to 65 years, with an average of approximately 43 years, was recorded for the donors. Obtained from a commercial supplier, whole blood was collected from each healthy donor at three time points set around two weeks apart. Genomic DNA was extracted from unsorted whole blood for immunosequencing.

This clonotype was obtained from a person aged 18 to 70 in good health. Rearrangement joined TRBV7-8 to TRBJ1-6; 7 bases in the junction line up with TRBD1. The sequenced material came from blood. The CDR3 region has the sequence CASSPDRDNSPLHF. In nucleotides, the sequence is TGTGCCAGCAGCCCTGACAGGGATAATTCACCCCTCCACTTT.